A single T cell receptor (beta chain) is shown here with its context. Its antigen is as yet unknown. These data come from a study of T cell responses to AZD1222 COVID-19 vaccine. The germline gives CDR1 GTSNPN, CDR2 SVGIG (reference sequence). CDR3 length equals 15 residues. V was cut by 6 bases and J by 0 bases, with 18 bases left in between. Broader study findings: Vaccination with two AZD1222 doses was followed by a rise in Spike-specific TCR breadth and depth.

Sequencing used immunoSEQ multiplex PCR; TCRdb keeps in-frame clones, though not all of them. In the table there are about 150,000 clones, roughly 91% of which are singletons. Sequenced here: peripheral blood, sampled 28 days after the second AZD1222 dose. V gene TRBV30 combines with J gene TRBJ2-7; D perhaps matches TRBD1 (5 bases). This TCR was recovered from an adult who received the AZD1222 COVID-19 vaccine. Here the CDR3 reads CACPRTTTTSYEQYF. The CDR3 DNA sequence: TGTGCCTGCCCTCGGACAACCACAACCTCCTACGAGCAGTACTTC.